This TCR beta chain was recovered during a study of blood T cell repertoires in COVID-19. After removal of 8 bases from V and 2 bases from J, the junction contained 8 bases not matched to a gene. Germline loops: CDR1 LNHDA, CDR2 SQIVND (reference sequence). The CDR3 consists of 14 residues. Libraries were prepared by immunoSEQ multiplex PCR; TCRdb keeps only in-frame clonotypes and omits some of them. The sample holds roughly 150,000 clones, roughly 90% seen once. This chain uses TRBV19 with TRBJ2-7; 8 bases are a match to TRBD2. Sequencing was performed on peripheral blood. The receptor comes from a man between 60 and 70 years old with active or convalescent COVID-19. The DNA for the CDR3 is TGTGCCAGTTCTTCAACTAGCGGAGCCTACGAGCAGTACTTC. Translating it yields CASSSTSGAYEQYF.